This T cell receptor (beta chain) was sequenced for a study of cytomegalovirus exposure and HLA in healthy donors. Germline loops: CDR1 SGDLS, CDR2 YYNGEE. The V end was cut by 3 bases, the J end by 4 bases, with 16 bases between. CDR3 length: 15 residues. Study outcomes and limitations: Reportedly, TCR beta sequences accurately predicted HLA-A and HLA-B alleles in most subjects. CMV antigen specificity of three CMV-associated chains was confirmed in vitro. V- and J-gene trimming of TCR beta was linked (in a later analysis) to a missense DCLRE1C variant.

60 Vbeta and 13 Jbeta primers were used in PCR. Only in-frame clones appear in the TCRdb table, and some are missing; sequencing was by immunoSEQ multiplex PCR. The sample holds about 200,000 clones, roughly four fifths seen once. Regarding this clone: Its target is not known.

This TCR was recovered from a man aged 25-45 years in good health and CMV-seronegative. Sequencing used PBMCs. V usage is TRBV9 and J usage is TRBJ2-5, with a tentative D call TRBD2 (6 bases). CDR3 in amino acids: CASSERGLTPETQYF. The CDR3 bases are TGTGCCAGCAGCGAGAGGGGACTGACGCCAGAGACCCAGTACTTC. The full variable domain, rest sourced from reference TRBV9 and TRBJ2-5, is DSGVTQTPKHLITATGQRVTLRCSPRSGDLSVYWYQQSLDQGLQFLIQYYNGEERAKGNILERFSAQQFPDLHSELNLSSLELGDSALYFCASSERGLTPETQYFGPGTRLLVL.